A selection of T cell receptor beta chains follows, all from one sample in a study of T cells in narcolepsy. The protocol was immunoSEQ multiplex PCR, while the TCRdb copy is restricted to in-frame clones and leaves out a portion. The sample yields nearly 35,000 clones, around 80% seen once. Sequenced sample: memory (CD45RA-) CD4+ T cells from blood. These receptors were collected from a human donor in good health. Both conserved end residues are part of each CDR3.

CDR3 protein	V gene	J gene
CASSVEIGSTQYF	TRBV9	TRBJ2-5
CASSLRGRTGELFF	TRBV7-8	TRBJ2-2
CASSVGQGKETQYF	TRBV9	TRBJ2-5
CASRGPLNTEAFF	TRBV5-1	TRBJ1-1
CASSSRQGRGYEQYF	TRBV7-9	TRBJ2-7
CASSPVDSRTDTQYF	TRBV18	TRBJ2-3
CASSIPNEQFF	TRBV11-3	TRBJ2-1
CASRNRARGYGYTF	TRBV19	TRBJ1-2
CASSLRTGATYEQYF	TRBV7-2	NA
CASSETDSNQPQHF	TRBV2	TRBJ1-5
CASSEGNYGLGSNEQFF	TRBV6-1	TRBJ2-1
CASSEGAGREYF	TRBV2	TRBJ2-7
CASTTEPGNEQFF	TRBV2	TRBJ2-1
CASSALTGLDEKLFF	TRBV7-9	TRBJ1-4
CASSTRSGLAGPSTGELFF	TRBV9	TRBJ2-2
CASSPVNEGVGETQYF	TRBV4-2	TRBJ2-5
CASSLEGGYTEAFF	TRBV5-4	TRBJ1-1
CASSVMGEVGEQYF	TRBV9	TRBJ2-7
CASSTGQGSYEQYF	TRBV2	TRBJ2-7
CASREQGNTEAFF	TRBV6-1	TRBJ1-1
CASSQATGFHSGANVLTF	TRBV4-3	TRBJ2-6